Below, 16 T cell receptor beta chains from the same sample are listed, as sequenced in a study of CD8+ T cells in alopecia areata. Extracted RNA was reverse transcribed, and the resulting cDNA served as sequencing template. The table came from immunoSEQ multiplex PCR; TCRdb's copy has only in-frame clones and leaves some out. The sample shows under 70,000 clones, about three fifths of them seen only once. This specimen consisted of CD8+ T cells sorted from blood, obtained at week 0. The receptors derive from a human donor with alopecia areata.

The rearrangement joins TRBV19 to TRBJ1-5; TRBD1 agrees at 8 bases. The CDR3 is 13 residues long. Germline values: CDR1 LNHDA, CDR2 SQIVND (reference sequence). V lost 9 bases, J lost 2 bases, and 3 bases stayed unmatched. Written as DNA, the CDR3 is TGTGCCAGCGCGACAGGGGGCAATCAGCCCCAGCATTTT. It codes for CASATGGNQPQHF.

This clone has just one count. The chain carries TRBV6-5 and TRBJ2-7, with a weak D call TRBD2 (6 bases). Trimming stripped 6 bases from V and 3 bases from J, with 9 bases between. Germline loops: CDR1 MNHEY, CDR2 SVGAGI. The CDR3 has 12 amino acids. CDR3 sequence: CASSPTSYEQYF. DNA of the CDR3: TGTGCCAGCAGCCCGACTAGCTACGAGCAGTACTTC.

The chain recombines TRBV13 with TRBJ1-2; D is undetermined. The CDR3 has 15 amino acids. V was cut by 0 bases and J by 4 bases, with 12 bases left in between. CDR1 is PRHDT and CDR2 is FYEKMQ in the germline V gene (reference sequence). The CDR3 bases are TGTGCCAGCAGCTTAGGCCTCGGGGATAGCTATGGCTACACCTTC. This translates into CASSLGLGDSYGYTF.

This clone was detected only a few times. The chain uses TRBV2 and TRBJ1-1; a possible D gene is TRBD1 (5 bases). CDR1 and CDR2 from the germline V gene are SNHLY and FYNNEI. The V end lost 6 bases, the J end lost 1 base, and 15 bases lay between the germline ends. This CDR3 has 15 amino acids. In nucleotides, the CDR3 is TGTGCCAGCAGAAACACGGGACTCAAGAACACTGAAGCTTTCTTT. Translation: CASRNTGLKNTEAFF.

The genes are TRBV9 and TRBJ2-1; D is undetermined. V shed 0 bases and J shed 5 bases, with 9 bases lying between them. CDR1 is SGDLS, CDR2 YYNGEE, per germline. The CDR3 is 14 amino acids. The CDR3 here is CASSVGHGNNEQFF. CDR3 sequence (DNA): TGTGCCAGCAGCGTAGGACACGGTAACAATGAGCAGTTCTTC.

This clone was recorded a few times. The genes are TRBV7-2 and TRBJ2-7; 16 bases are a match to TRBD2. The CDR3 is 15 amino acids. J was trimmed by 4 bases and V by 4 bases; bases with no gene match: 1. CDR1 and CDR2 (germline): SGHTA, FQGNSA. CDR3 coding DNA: TGTGCCAGCAGCTGGGGACTAGCGGGAGGGTACGAGCAGTACTTC. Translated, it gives CASSWGLAGGYEQYF.

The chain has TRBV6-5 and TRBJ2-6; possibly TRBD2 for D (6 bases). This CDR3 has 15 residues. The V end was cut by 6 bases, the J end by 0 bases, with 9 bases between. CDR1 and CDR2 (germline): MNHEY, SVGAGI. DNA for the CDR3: TGTGCCAGCAGCCAGGGAGGCTCTGGGGCCAACGTCCTGACTTTC. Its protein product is CASSQGGSGANVLTF.

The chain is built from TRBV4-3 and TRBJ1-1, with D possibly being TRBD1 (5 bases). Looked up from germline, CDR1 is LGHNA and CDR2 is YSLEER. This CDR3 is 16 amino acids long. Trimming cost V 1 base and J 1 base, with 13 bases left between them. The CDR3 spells CASSQGSGTENTEAFF. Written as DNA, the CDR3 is TGCGCCAGCAGCCAAGGGTCGGGGACGGAGAACACTGAAGCTTTCTTT.

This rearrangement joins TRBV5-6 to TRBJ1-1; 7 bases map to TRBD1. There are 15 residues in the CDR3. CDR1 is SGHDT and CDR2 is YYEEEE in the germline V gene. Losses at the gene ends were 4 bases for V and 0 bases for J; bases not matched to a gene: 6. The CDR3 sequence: CASSPVGGMNTEAFF. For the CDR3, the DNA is TGTGCCAGCAGCCCCGTAGGGGGCATGAACACTGAAGCTTTCTTT.

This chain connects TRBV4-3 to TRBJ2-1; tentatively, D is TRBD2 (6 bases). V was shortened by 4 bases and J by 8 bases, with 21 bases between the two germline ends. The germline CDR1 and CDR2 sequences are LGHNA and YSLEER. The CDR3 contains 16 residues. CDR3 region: CASSPSSRDSEYEQFF. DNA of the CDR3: TGCGCCAGCAGCCCATCATCAAGGGACTCCGAGTATGAGCAGTTCTTC.

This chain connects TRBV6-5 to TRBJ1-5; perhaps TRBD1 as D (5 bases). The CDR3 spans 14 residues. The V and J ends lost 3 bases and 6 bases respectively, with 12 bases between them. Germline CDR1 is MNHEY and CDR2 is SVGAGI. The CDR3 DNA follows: TGTGCCAGCAGTTATGGTGCGGGGGGTCAGCCCCAGCATTTT. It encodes CASSYGAGGQPQHF.

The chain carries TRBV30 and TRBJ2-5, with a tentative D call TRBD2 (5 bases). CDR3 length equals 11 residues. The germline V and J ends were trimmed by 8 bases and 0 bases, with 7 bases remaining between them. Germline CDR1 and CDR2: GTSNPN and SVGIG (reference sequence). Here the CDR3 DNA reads TGTGCCCTGGACTACCAAGAGACCCAGTACTTC. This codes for CALDYQETQYF.

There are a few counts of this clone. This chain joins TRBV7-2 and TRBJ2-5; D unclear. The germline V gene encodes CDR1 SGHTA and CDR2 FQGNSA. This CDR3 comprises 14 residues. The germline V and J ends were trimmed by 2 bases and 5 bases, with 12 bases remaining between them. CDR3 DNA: TGTGCCAGCAGCTTATTGGTAGCACGCGAGACCCAGTACTTC. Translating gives CASSLLVARETQYF.

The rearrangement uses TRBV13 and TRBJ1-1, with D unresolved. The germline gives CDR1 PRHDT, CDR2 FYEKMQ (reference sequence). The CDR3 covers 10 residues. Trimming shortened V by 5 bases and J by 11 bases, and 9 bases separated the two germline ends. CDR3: CASSGNEAFF. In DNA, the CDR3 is TGTGCCAGCAGCGGAAATGAGGCTTTCTTT.

CDR3 sequence: CSVEGASGITSEQFF. CDR3 coding DNA: TGCAGCGTTGAAGGGGCTAGCGGGATTACTAGCGAGCAGTTCTTC. The chain carries TRBV29-1 and TRBJ2-1; 9 bases are a match to TRBD2. J was trimmed by 10 bases and V by 1 base; bases with no gene match: 11. The CDR3 is 15 amino acids. CDR1 and CDR2 (germline): SQVTM, ANQGSEA.

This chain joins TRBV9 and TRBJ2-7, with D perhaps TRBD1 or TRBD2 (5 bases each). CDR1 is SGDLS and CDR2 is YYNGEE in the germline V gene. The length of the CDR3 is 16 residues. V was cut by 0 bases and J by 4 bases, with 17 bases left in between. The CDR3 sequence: CASSVGGGLGDYEQYF. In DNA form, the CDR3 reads TGTGCCAGCAGCGTAGGTGGTGGACTGGGGGATTACGAGCAGTACTTC.